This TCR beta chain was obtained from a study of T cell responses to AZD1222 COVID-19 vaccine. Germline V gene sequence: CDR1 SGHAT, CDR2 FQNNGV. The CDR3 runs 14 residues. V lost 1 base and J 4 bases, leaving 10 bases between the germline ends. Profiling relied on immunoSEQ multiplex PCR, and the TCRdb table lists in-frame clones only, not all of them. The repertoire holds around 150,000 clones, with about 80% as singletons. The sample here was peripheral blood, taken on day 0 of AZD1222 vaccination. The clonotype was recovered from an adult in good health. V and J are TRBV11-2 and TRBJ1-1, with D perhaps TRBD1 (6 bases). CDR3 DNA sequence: TGTGCCAGCAGCTTAGGTGCAGGGGTCACTGAAGCTTTCTTT. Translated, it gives CASSLGAGVTEAFF.